Listed here is a single T cell receptor (beta chain). The antigen this receptor binds is unknown. No per-base quality is available; no much larger clone lies one base away. The data were taken from a study of blood T cell repertoires in COVID-19 (TCRdb year 2020). Background on the whole study: Samples covering the acute and convalescent phases of COVID-19 were provided by collaborators in the United States, Italy and Spain. The repertoires were made available in a free public database intended to serve as a resource for research on the immune response to SARS-CoV-2. HLA class I and class II types, where available, came from metadata supplied by the sample provider rather than from assay-based typing. The samples were drawn from two sources: the first 160 participants of the ongoing ImmuneRACE study, and some 1,300 subjects contributed by 6 global collaborators. Subjects who had been exposed to COVID-19, were actively infected with it, or had recovered from it provided the deeply sampled blood TCRbeta repertoires that made up the dataset. The sample metadata nearly always contained a de-identified subject ID, COVID-19 status, age in years and sex. The prospective study material was composed of cDNA or gDNA derived from T cells, B-cell-depleted T cells, or PBMCs. On the study overall, not on this receptor specifically: How much clinical and demographic metadata was included differed by source and by participant, and the metadata was provided uncurated.

TCRbeta CDR3 regions were amplified from genomic DNA by means of the immunoSEQ Assay, a bias-controlled multiplex PCR. The original pipeline was this. The number of nucleated cells in each sample was estimated from the amplification of reference gene primers within the assay. To quantify the absolute abundance of each unique TCRbeta CDR3 rearrangement, sequence reads were collapsed and filtered. For each sample, productive Simpson clonality was calculated by taking the square root of Simpson's diversity index across productive rearrangements. In TCRdb, the immuneACCESS table is reduced to in-frame sequences with V and J assigned. These tables do not hold every clone; where another copy was compared, an unresolved V gene accounts for under half, and the others remain unexplained. That table gives V, J and clone size, and the DNA gave D and trimming. The sample table holds approximately 170,000 clones, of which approximately 90% were seen once. Jointly, the top ten make up approximately 4.6% of the sample.

At one collaborating source in Seattle, patients were enrolled during active infection and were followed longitudinally through the course of disease. The collaborating institutions used their own protocols to collect whole blood in K2EDTA tubes. For TCRbeta analysis, collaborators shipped samples as frozen whole blood, isolated PBMCs, or DNA extracted from either of those sample types. Taken from cysteine to phenylalanine, the CDR3 has 21 residues. Only CDR3 DNA is held: 63 bases, read in frame from base 1. The germline V gene encodes CDR1 SGHVS and CDR2 FNYEAQ. Trimming takes 0 bases off V and 4 bases off J; junction bases not matched to a gene: 17.

This chain is built from TRBV7-6 and TRBJ2-2, and TRBD2 matches 10 of the central bases. The clonotype was recovered from a man younger than 35 with COVID-19, enrolled during active disease. Sequenced sample: peripheral blood. The nucleotide sequence is TGTGCCAGCAGCTTAGCGCGAAGTAGGTCTAGCGGGAGAGTATCCACCGGGGAGCTGTTTTTT. It codes for CASSLARSRSSGRVSTGELFF.